Each of the 6 T cell receptor beta chains below was sequenced from the same sample in a study of blood T cell repertoires in COVID-19. Repertoires were generated with immunoSEQ multiplex PCR, while TCRdb's copy carries only in-frame clones and drops some. This sample has around 140,000 clones, with roughly 88% found just once. What was sequenced was peripheral blood. The source is a human donor in a cohort sampled during active COVID-19.

The chain has TRBV4-3 and TRBJ1-2; D is ambiguous. The CDR3 covers 16 residues. Trimming left V 1 base short and J 7 bases short, with 19 bases between. The germline V gene encodes CDR1 LGHNA and CDR2 YSLEER. CDR3 nucleotides: TGCGCCAGCAGCCAAGGGCGTGCAGCCCTGACTGGTGGCTACACCTTC. Protein product: CASSQGRAALTGGYTF.

This clone appeared a single time. The chain links TRBV2 to TRBJ1-1, with 7 bases matching TRBD1. The CDR3 has 14 residues. Looked up from germline, CDR1 is SNHLY and CDR2 is FYNNEI. V gave up 4 bases and J gave up 0 bases; unmatched junction bases: 2. The CDR3 DNA sequence: TGTGCCAGCAGTGGCCAGGGGGTGAACACTGAAGCTTTCTTT. Its translation is CASSGQGVNTEAFF.

The J gene is TRBJ1-3, the V gene TRBV3-1 (or the pseudogene TRBV3-2), with 8 bases identical to TRBD1. Germline V CDR1 and CDR2: LGHDT, YNNKEL (reference sequence). V shed 1 base and J 4 bases; nucleotides not matched to a gene: 9. The CDR3 sequence is 17 residues long. CDR3 DNA: TGTGCCAGCAGCCAAGCCTCTCCGGGACAGGCAGGAAACACCATATATTTT. This gives the protein CASSQASPGQAGNTIYF.

The chain couples TRBV20-1 to TRBJ2-1, with 7 bases lining up with TRBD1. The CDR3 loop spans 11 amino acids. V lost 5 bases to trimming and J lost 9 bases; unmatched junction nucleotides: 4. CDR1 is DFQATT and CDR2 is SNEGSKA in the germline V gene (reference sequence). Here the CDR3 DNA reads TGCAGTGCTCTACAGGGGACTGAGCAGTTCTTC. Its protein is CSALQGTEQFF.

The rearrangement links TRBV5-1 to TRBJ2-7; TRBD2 matches at 10 bases. CDR1 SGHRS and CDR2 YFSETQ come from the germline V gene. This CDR3 is built from 16 residues. Unmatched junction bases numbered 12, after V lost 0 bases and J lost 9 bases. The CDR3 DNA is TGCGCCAGCAGCTTGGCCGGTAGCGGGGGGCTGAATTTGCAGTACTTC. Protein product: CASSLAGSGGLNLQYF.

This rearrangement joins TRBV7-6 to TRBJ1-1, with a weak D call TRBD1 (6 bases). Trimming left V 3 bases short and J 2 bases short, with 16 bases between. The CDR3 loop spans 16 amino acids. The germline gives CDR1 SGHVS, CDR2 FNYEAQ. This CDR3 is CASSLFGVRGNTEAFF. CDR3 nucleotides: TGTGCCAGCAGCTTGTTTGGGGTCAGGGGAAACACTGAAGCTTTCTTT.